Listed below are T cell receptor beta chains from one sample, sequenced in a study of shared clonotypes between healthy human individuals. The protocol was immunoSEQ multiplex PCR, while the TCRdb copy is restricted to in-frame clones and leaves out a portion. The sample includes about a million clones, roughly 80% of them seen just once. The source material was memory CD4+ T cells sorted from blood. The receptors were sampled from a man between 18 and 29 years old in good health. Each CDR3 is given with its conserved first and last residue. A D gene is named only where the DNA matches it firmly. Size is omitted from some rows. Given values are once, few, many or a class for expanded clones.

>NA|TRBD1|TRBJ1-5|TRBV4-2
TGTGCCAGCAGCCATACGCCGCTACAGGGGGCCATATTATTTCAGCCCCAGCATTTT
CASSHTPLQGAILFQPQHF
>NA|TRBD1|TRBJ1-6|TRBV27
TGTGCCAGCAGTTTTGCAGGGGGCACGCTAGGGAATAATTCACCCCTCCACTTT
CASSFAGGTLGNNSPLHF
>NA|NA|TRBJ1-6|TRBV2
TGTGCCAGCAGTGTCTTAGGGGGGACGGGCAATTCACCCCTCCACTTT
CASSVLGGTGNSPLHF
>NA|TRBD1|TRBJ1-5|TRBV7-8
TGTGCCAGCAGCCACGGGACAGGGGGCAATCAGCCCCAGCATTTT
CASSHGTGGNQPQHF
>NA|TRBD1|TRBJ1-6|TRBV30
TGTGCCTGGAGCCTATCGGGACAGGGTTATAATTCACCCCTCCACTTT
CAWSLSGQGYNSPLHF
>NA|TRBD1|TRBJ2-7|TRBV2
TGTGCCAGCAGGATACAGGGACAGGTCTCCTACGAGCAGTACTTC
CASRIQGQVSYEQYF
>many|NA|TRBJ2-5|TRBV7-7
TGTGCTAGCAGCCCCTCGGACGTAGAGACCCAGTACTTC
CASSPSDVETQYF
>NA|TRBD2|TRBJ2-3|TRBV11-3
TGTGCCAGCAGCCCTGGTACTAGCGGCCCCGGTACGCAGTATTTT
CASSPGTSGPGTQYF
>NA|NA|TRBJ2-5|TRBV10-3
TGTGCCGCCTCAGGAACTCAAGAGACCCAGTACTTC
CAASGTQETQYF
>NA|NA|TRBJ1-4|TRBV5-5
TGTGCCAGCAGCCCGACTCCGGGAGGGGGTAATGAAAAACTGTTTTTT
CASSPTPGGGNEKLFF
>NA|NA|TRBJ2-5|TRBV10-2
TGCGCCAGCAGCCACCAAGAGACCCAGTACTTC
CASSHQETQYF
>few|TRBD2|TRBJ2-3|TRBV9
TGTGCCAGCAGCGTAGCGTTTGGCGGGAGGGCCGAGAATACGCAGTATTTT
CASSVAFGGRAENTQYF
>NA|TRBD1|TRBJ2-3|TRBV11-2
TGTGCCAGCAGCGGAAGAGGGGGCATCACAGATACGCAGTATTTT
CASSGRGGITDTQYF
>NA|NA|TRBJ2-7|TRBV6-1
TGTGCCAGCAGTGGACTAGTATCGGGCTACGAGCAGTACTTC
CASSGLVSGYEQYF
>few|TRBD2|TRBJ2-1|TRBV5-4
TGTGCCAGCAGCTTGACGGCTAGCGGGCACAATGAGCAGTTCTTC
CASSLTASGHNEQFF
>NA|TRBD1|TRBJ2-2|TRBV2
TGTGCCAGCGTGGAACAGGGGAAAGCCGGGGAGCTGTTTTTT
CASVEQGKAGELFF
>NA|NA|TRBJ2-7|TRBV2
TGTGCCAGCAGATCTGATGGGGGATCCTACGAGCAGTACTTC
CASRSDGGSYEQYF
>NA|NA|TRBJ1-2|TRBV9
TGTGCCAGCAGCGTAGGGTCGGGAACATATGGCTACACCTTC
CASSVGSGTYGYTF
>NA|NA|TRBJ2-7|TRBV9
TGTGCCAGCAGCGTAGAAGGGGCAGCCTACGAGCAGTACTTC
CASSVEGAAYEQYF
>NA|NA|TRBJ2-7|TRBV9
TGTGCCAGCAGCGTAGATTCGGGTAATTATCCGGGTGAGCAGTACTTC
CASSVDSGNYPGEQYF
>NA|NA|TRBJ1-5|TRBV5-1
TGCGCCAGCAGCTTGGGTGATGAGGGGGGGCGACAGCCCCAGCATTTT
CASSLGDEGGRQPQHF
>NA|TRBD1|TRBJ1-3|TRBV2
TGTGCCAGCAGTGCACGGACAGGGGGCCGTGGAAACACCATATATTTT
CASSARTGGRGNTIYF
>NA|TRBD2|TRBJ2-3|TRBV18
TGTGCCAGCTCACCCGGACTAGTCGGGTGGACAGATACGCAGTATTTT
CASSPGLVGWTDTQYF
>NA|NA|TRBJ1-2|TRBV9
TGTGCCAGCAGCCCCCCGGAACCCAACTATGGCTACACCTTC
CASSPPEPNYGYTF
>NA|TRBD2|TRBJ2-5|TRBV6-1
TGTGCCAGCATGCAGGGACTAGCGGGTCAAGAGACCCAGTACTTC
CASMQGLAGQETQYF
>few|TRBD2|TRBJ2-7|TRBV10-1
TGCGCCAGCAGATCCGGGACTAGCGGGAGCGAGCAGTACTTC
CASRSGTSGSEQYF
>NA|NA|TRBJ1-4|TRBV28
TGTGCCAGCAGTTTATCAGGGTCCGGTTCTAATGAAAAACTGTTTTTT
CASSLSGSGSNEKLFF
>NA|NA|TRBJ2-3|TRBV5-1
TGCGCCAGCAGCTTGGCCTCAGGGGACGATACGCAGTATTTT
CASSLASGDDTQYF
>NA|NA|TRBJ1-6|TRBV21-1
TGTGCCAGCTTCCGGGACAGTACCCTCCACTTT
CASFRDSTLHF
>NA|TRBD1|TRBJ1-1|TRBV19
TGTGCCAGTAGTAAGCAGGACAGGGGGGGACAAGAAGCTTTCTTT
CASSKQDRGGQEAFF
>NA|NA|TRBJ1-5|TRBV27
TGTGCCAGCAGTTATTCTAGCAATCAGCCCCAGCATTTT
CASSYSSNQPQHF
>NA|NA|TRBJ1-1|TRBV11-2
TGTGCCAGCAGCCCGAGTCGGGGGAACACTGAAGCTTTCTTT
CASSPSRGNTEAFF
>NA|NA|TRBJ1-3|TRBV30
TGTGCCTGGAGTTACGAGTTCGGGCAAACTCTTGGAAACACCATATATTTT
CAWSYEFGQTLGNTIYF
>NA|NA|TRBJ1-6|TRBV4-3
TGCGCCAGCAGCCAAGAGGAGTCTGATGCCTCCTATAATTCACCCCTCCACTTT
CASSQEESDASYNSPLHF
>NA|NA|TRBJ2-1|TRBV5-1
TGCGCCAGCAGCTTTCAGCATGAGCAGTTCTTC
CASSFQHEQFF
>NA|TRBD1|TRBJ1-3|TRBV30
TGTGCCTGGAGTGGGACAGGGGGACAAAACACCATATATTTT
CAWSGTGGQNTIYF
>NA|TRBD1|TRBJ2-1|TRBV6-5
TGTGCCAGCAGGGGACAGGGGGATGAGCAGTTCTTC
CASRGQGDEQFF
>few|TRBD1|TRBJ1-5|TRBV27
TGTGCCAGCAGTGGCGACTGGACAGGGAAGGATAATCAGCCCCAGCATTTT
CASSGDWTGKDNQPQHF
>NA|NA|TRBJ1-3|TRBV6-1
TGTGCCAGCAGTGTGGGTTTCTCTGGAAACACCATATATTTT
CASSVGFSGNTIYF